These 26 T cell receptor beta chains came from one sample sequenced in a study of cytomegalovirus exposure and HLA in healthy donors. Researchers ran the PCR with 60 Vbeta and 13 Jbeta primers. Only in-frame clones appear in the TCRdb table, and some are missing; sequencing was by immunoSEQ multiplex PCR. Reported are over 100,000 clones; the ten largest clones contain roughly 3.5%. Material for sequencing was PBMCs. These receptor sequences come from a man aged 25 to 40 in good health and CMV-seronegative.

This chain links TRBV13 with TRBJ2-7, with D tentatively TRBD1 (6 bases). The ends were cut back, 0 bases at V and 3 bases at J, with 12 bases in the middle. This CDR3 has 15 amino acids. From germline, CDR1 is PRHDT and CDR2 FYEKMQ (reference sequence). CDR3 nucleotides: TGTGCCAGCAGCTTAGGCTGGCAGGGGCTCTACGAGCAGTACTTC. Protein product: CASSLGWQGLYEQYF.

The chain employs TRBV15 and TRBJ2-7; weak D call: TRBD2 (6 bases). V dropped 1 base and J dropped 1 base, with 11 bases sitting between them. The germline CDR1 and CDR2 sequences are LNHNV and YYDKDF (reference sequence). The CDR3 has 15 residues. The CDR3 DNA reads TGTGCCACCAGCAGAGTGGCCGGGGGTTCCTACGAGCAGTACTTC. Encoded protein: CATSRVAGGSYEQYF.

The chain employs TRBV6-1 and TRBJ2-1; 8 bases are shared with TRBD2. Trimming took 6 bases from V and 6 from J; bases not matched to a gene: 7. The germline CDR1 and CDR2 sequences are MNHNS and SASEGT. The CDR3 is made up of 14 amino acids. The CDR3 loop is CASSRRGGGNEQFF. The DNA for the CDR3 is TGTGCCAGCAGCCGCCGGGGGGGAGGCAATGAGCAGTTCTTC.

This chain joins TRBV19 and TRBJ2-5; tentative D call: TRBD1 (6 bases). The CDR3 is 15 amino acids. Germline V gene lookup returns CDR1 LNHDA and CDR2 SQIVND (reference sequence). The V and J ends lost 3 bases and 2 bases respectively, with 13 bases between them. CDR3 sequence: CASSIDAGEQETQYF. CDR3 sequence (DNA): TGTGCCAGTAGTATTGATGCAGGGGAACAAGAGACCCAGTACTTC.

J is TRBJ2-7 and V is TRBV4-2; the match to TRBD2 covers 11 bases. V lost 0 bases to trimming and J lost 0 bases; unmatched junction nucleotides: 7. The CDR3 covers 18 residues. Germline assignment: CDR1 LGHNA and CDR2 YNFKEQ. CDR3 protein: CASSQDPPSGGPSYEQYF. The CDR3 coding sequence is TGTGCCAGCAGCCAAGACCCCCCTAGCGGGGGGCCCTCCTACGAGCAGTACTTC.

The CDR3: CASSVYRGGGETQYF. The CDR3 DNA sequence: TGTGCCAGCAGCGTTTATCGGGGGGGCGGGGAGACCCAGTACTTC. This chain uses TRBV9 with TRBJ2-5, with 8 bases identical to TRBD2. Germline V gene sequence: CDR1 SGDLS, CDR2 YYNGEE. Trimming removed 2 bases from V and 5 bases from J; junction bases left unmatched: 8. This CDR3 has 15 amino acids.

The chain uses TRBV7-9 and TRBJ1-2, with a weak D call TRBD1 (5 bases). Trimming shortened V by 5 bases and J by 8 bases, and 12 bases separated the two germline ends. Germline CDR1 and CDR2: SEHNR and FQNEAQ (reference sequence). The CDR3 has 12 residues. CDR3 DNA sequence: TGTGCCAGCAGCACTACGGGGGGGGGCTACACCTTC. As protein: CASSTTGGGYTF.

The chain employs TRBV11-2 and TRBJ1-5; TRBD1 is a possible D gene (5 bases). Germline V gene lookup returns CDR1 SGHAT and CDR2 FQNNGV. V dropped 2 bases and J dropped 4 bases, with 6 bases sitting between them. The CDR3 consists of 13 residues. In DNA, the CDR3 is TGTGCCAGCAGCTTAACAGGTAATCAGCCCCAGCATTTT. This gives the protein CASSLTGNQPQHF.

The chain uses TRBV20-1 and TRBJ2-3; a possible D gene is TRBD1 (6 bases). The CDR3 runs 11 residues. Germline CDR1 DFQATT, CDR2 SNEGSKA (reference sequence). V was trimmed by 6 bases and J by 6 bases, leaving 10 bases between them. The CDR3: CSAERGDTQYF. CDR3 bases: TGCAGTGCCGAAAGGGGGGATACGCAGTATTTT.

The rearrangement joins TRBV9 to TRBJ1-1, with 10 positions matching TRBD1. Germline CDR1 SGDLS, CDR2 YYNGEE. CDR3 length: 14 residues. J lost 6 bases, V lost 0 bases, and 2 bases had no gene match. The CDR3, as DNA: TGTGCCAGCAGCGTAGGACAGGGGGCCCCTGAAGCTTTCTTT. Translating gives CASSVGQGAPEAFF.

As DNA, the CDR3 is TGTGCCAGCAGTTTCTCAGGGGACATGACCCCCTATGGCTACACCTTC. It encodes CASSFSGDMTPYGYTF. V is TRBV28 and J is TRBJ1-2; possible D gene TRBD1, 6 bases. The length of the CDR3 is 16 residues. V was cut by 3 bases and J by 4 bases, with 18 bases left in between. Per the germline V gene, CDR1 is MDHEN and CDR2 is SYDVKM.

The chain links TRBV9 to TRBJ2-5, with 8 bases that match TRBD1. The length of the CDR3 is 14 residues. Germline CDR1 SGDLS, CDR2 YYNGEE. V lost 0 bases to trimming and J lost 10 bases; unmatched junction nucleotides: 8. CDR3 bases: TGTGCCAGCAGCGTAGGGACAGGGTTCGGTGGCCAGTACTTC. It is translated as CASSVGTGFGGQYF.

This rearrangement joins TRBV7-2 to TRBJ2-3; no definite D call. This CDR3 region has 14 residues. The V end lost 4 bases, the J end lost 3 bases, and 11 bases lay between the germline ends. Germline V lookup: CDR1 SGHTA, CDR2 FQGNSA. In DNA form, the CDR3 reads TGTGCCAGCAGCTCCTCCTCCCAGACAGATACGCAGTATTTT. Residues: CASSSSSQTDTQYF. The variable domain in full, completed from reference TRBV7-2 and TRBJ2-3, reads GAGVSQSPSNKVTEKGKDVELRCDPISGHTALYWYRQSLGQGLEFLIYFQGNSAPDKSGLPSDRFSAERTGGSVSTLTIQRTQQEDSAVYLCASSSSSQTDTQYFGPGTRLTVL.

CDR3 loop: CASSPARSDQPQHF. The CDR3 region has the DNA TGTGCCAGCAGCCCCGCAAGAAGCGATCAGCCCCAGCATTTT. This chain joins TRBV11-2 and TRBJ1-5; D not certain. The CDR3 is made up of 14 amino acids. Germline-derived CDR1 and CDR2 are SGHAT and FQNNGV. The ends were cut back, 5 bases at V and 5 bases at J, with 13 bases in the middle.

This sequence joins TRBV6-5 and TRBJ2-7, with TRBD2 identical over 13 bases. With 2 bases clipped from V and 6 bases from J, the junction kept 1 base outside the gene matches. The germline CDR1 and CDR2 sequences are MNHEY and SVGAGI. The CDR3 is 14 amino acids. The CDR3 region has the DNA TGTGCCAGCAGTTACGGACTAGCGGGGGTCGAGCAGTACTTC. This codes for CASSYGLAGVEQYF.

This chain connects TRBV5-6 to TRBJ2-2, with a tentative D call TRBD1 (6 bases). Trimming shortened V by 1 base and J by 3 bases, and 19 bases separated the two germline ends. Germline V gives CDR1 SGHDT, CDR2 YYEEEE. The CDR3 loop spans 18 amino acids. The CDR3 protein is CASSLMGATDLDTGELFF. The CDR3 nucleotides read TGTGCCAGCAGCTTGATGGGGGCTACGGATTTGGACACCGGGGAGCTGTTTTTT. The entire variable domain, with the rest obtained from reference TRBV5-6 and TRBJ2-2, is as follows: DAGVTQSPTHLIKTRGQQVTLRCSPKSGHDTVSWYQQALGQGPQFIFQYYEEEERQRGNFPDRFSGHQFPNYSSELNVNALLLGDSALYLCASSLMGATDLDTGELFFGEGSRLTVL.

The chain uses TRBV21-1 and TRBJ2-5; no check of the table's D call, TRBD1, against the DNA was made. TRBV21-1 has pseudogene status. The CDR3 consists of 21 residues. The chain's CDR3 is CASSKGWGQGFRDSPQETQYF. The DNA of the CDR3 is TGTGCCAGCAGCAAAGGGTGGGGACAGGGGTTCCGCGACAGTCCACAAGAGACCCAGTACTTC.

This chain links TRBV7-8 with TRBJ1-1, with D unresolved. This CDR3 contains 13 residues. V lost 5 bases, J lost 5 bases, and 12 bases lay in between. Germline V CDR1 and CDR2: SGHVS, FQNEAQ. The CDR3 here is CASSRGGVTEAFF. CDR3 in DNA: TGTGCCAGCAGCCGCGGCGGAGTGACTGAAGCTTTCTTT.

The genes are TRBV7-8 and TRBJ2-1; weak D call: TRBD2 (7 bases). CDR3 length: 17 residues. Germline CDR1 is SGHVS and CDR2 is FQNEAQ. The V end lost 3 bases, the J end lost 0 bases, and 15 bases lay between the germline ends. The CDR3 DNA reads TGTGCCAGCAGCTTGGGGGGGGCATGGAGCTCCTACAATGAGCAGTTCTTC. Residues: CASSLGGAWSSYNEQFF.

This rearrangement joins TRBV6-1 to TRBJ1-5; D unclear. This CDR3 is built from 14 residues. V was pared by 10 bases and J by 3 bases, with 16 bases between. CDR1 is MNHNS, CDR2 SASEGT, per germline. Here the CDR3 reads CATRVGIYNQPQHF. As DNA, the CDR3 is TGTGCCACACGGGTCGGTATTTACAATCAGCCCCAGCATTTT.

The J gene is TRBJ2-3, the V gene TRBV6-5, with D unresolved. Germline CDR1 reads MNHEY; CDR2 reads SVGAGI. The ends were cut back, 1 base at V and 5 bases at J, with 7 bases in the middle. CDR3 size: 13 residues. The CDR3 DNA reads as TGTGCCAGCAGTTACTTTAGCCGAGATACGCAGTATTTT. Its translation: CASSYFSRDTQYF.

The rearrangement uses TRBV5-1 and TRBJ2-2; TRBD1 matches at 7 bases. V lost 4 bases and J lost 4; bases outside the gene matches: 7. The CDR3 spans 15 residues. CDR1 and CDR2 (germline): SGHRS, YFSETQ. CDR3 sequence reads: CASSLGQSSTGELFF. CDR3 DNA: TGCGCCAGCAGCCTGGGACAGAGCAGCACCGGGGAGCTGTTTTTT.

The chain combines TRBV11-2 with TRBJ2-7; TRBD1 aligns across 7 bases. After removal of 5 bases from V and 1 base from J, the junction contained 11 bases not matched to a gene. CDR1 and CDR2 (germline): SGHAT, FQNNGV. The CDR3 is 16 amino acids. The CDR3 DNA reads TGTGCCAGCAGCCACAGCCGGGACAGTGTATCCTACGAGCAGTACTTC. Its protein is CASSHSRDSVSYEQYF.

The chain is built from TRBV2 and TRBJ2-1; 16 bases agree with TRBD2. This CDR3 region has 16 residues. V dropped 6 bases and J dropped 6; count of bases not matched to a gene: 5. Germline V gene lookup returns CDR1 SNHLY and CDR2 FYNNEI. CDR3 region: CASRGLAGGLRNEQFF. The CDR3 nucleotides are TGTGCCAGCAGGGGACTAGCGGGGGGGCTCCGCAATGAGCAGTTCTTC.

The chain is built from TRBV5-1 and TRBJ1-3; possibly TRBD1 for D (6 bases). Germline V gene sequence: CDR1 SGHRS, CDR2 YFSETQ. The germline V and J ends were trimmed by 0 bases and 7 bases, with 8 bases remaining between them. The length of the CDR3 is 13 residues. CDR3 region: CASSLGQGNTIYF. DNA for the CDR3: TGCGCCAGCAGCTTGGGCCAGGGGAACACCATATATTTT. Looking up the rest from reference TRBV5-1 and TRBJ1-3 gives the full variable domain: KAGVTQTPRYLIKTRGQQVTLSCSPISGHRSVSWYQQTPGQGLQFLFEYFSETQRNKGNFPGRFSGRQFSNSRSEMNVSTLELGDSALYLCASSLGQGNTIYFGEGSWLTVV.

J is TRBJ2-1 and V is TRBV1; no DNA check was done on the table's D call, TRBD2. TRBV1 is designated a pseudogene. CDR3 length: 15 amino acids. CDR3 sequence: CTSSHPAGPYDEQFF. CDR3 sequence (DNA): TGCACCAGCAGCCACCCAGCGGGGCCCTACGATGAGCAGTTCTTC.